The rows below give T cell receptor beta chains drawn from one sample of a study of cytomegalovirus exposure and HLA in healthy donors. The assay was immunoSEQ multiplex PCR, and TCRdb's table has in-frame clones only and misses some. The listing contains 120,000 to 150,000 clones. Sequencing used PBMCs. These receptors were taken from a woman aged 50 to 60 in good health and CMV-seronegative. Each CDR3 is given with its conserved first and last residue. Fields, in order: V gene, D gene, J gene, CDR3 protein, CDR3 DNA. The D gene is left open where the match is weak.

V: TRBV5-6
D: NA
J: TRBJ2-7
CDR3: CASSPRWGVSYEQYF
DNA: TGTGCCAGCAGCCCCCGGTGGGGGGTATCCTACGAGCAGTACTTC

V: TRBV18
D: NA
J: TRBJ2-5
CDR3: CASSLVRQQETQYF
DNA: TGTGCCAGCTCACTAGTCCGACAACAAGAGACCCAGTACTTC

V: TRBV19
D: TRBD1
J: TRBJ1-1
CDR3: CASSIGTGTEAFF
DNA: TGTGCCAGTAGTATAGGGACAGGGACTGAAGCTTTCTTT

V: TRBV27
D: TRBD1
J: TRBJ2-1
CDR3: CATSRQGSYNEQFF
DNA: TGTGCCACCTCCCGACAGGGCTCCTACAATGAGCAGTTCTTC

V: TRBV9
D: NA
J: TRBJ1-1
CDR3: CASSPTDYTEAFF
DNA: TGTGCCAGCAGCCCGACAGACTACACTGAAGCTTTCTTT

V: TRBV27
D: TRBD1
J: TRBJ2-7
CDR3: CAIRSMGTGAYEQYF
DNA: TGTGCGATACGGAGCATGGGGACAGGAGCCTACGAGCAGTACTTC

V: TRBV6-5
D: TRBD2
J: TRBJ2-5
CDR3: CASSGLAAETQYF
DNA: TGTGCCAGCAGCGGACTAGCCGCAGAGACCCAGTACTTC

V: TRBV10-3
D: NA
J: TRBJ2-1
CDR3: CAISEARDSYNEQFF
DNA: TGTGCCATCAGTGAGGCTCGGGACTCCTACAATGAGCAGTTCTTC

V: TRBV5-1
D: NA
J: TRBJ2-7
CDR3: CASSDTRSYEQYF
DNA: TGCGCCAGCAGCGACACGAGATCCTACGAGCAGTACTTC

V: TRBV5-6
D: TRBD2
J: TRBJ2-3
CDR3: CASSLGLAGGLRTQYF
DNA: TGTGCCAGCAGCCTCGGACTAGCGGGGGGGCTAAGGACGCAGTATTTT

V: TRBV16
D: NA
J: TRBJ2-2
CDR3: CASSQLGSNTGELFF
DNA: TGTGCCAGCAGCCAACTTGGCTCGAACACCGGGGAGCTGTTTTTT

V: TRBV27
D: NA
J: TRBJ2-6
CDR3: CASSFYPGDSGANVLTF
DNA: TGTGCCAGCAGTTTCTACCCAGGGGACTCTGGGGCCAACGTCCTGACTTTC

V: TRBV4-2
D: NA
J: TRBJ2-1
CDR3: CASSQEGERLVYNEQFF
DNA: TGTGCCAGCAGCCAAGAAGGAGAGAGACTAGTTTACAATGAGCAGTTCTTC

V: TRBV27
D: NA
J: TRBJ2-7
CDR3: CASSPFGQTYEQYF
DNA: TGTGCCAGCAGTCCCTTTGGGCAAACGTACGAGCAGTACTTC

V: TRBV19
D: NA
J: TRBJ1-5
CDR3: CASSIVSWSQPQHF
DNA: TGTGCCAGTAGTATAGTATCTTGGAGTCAGCCCCAGCATTTT

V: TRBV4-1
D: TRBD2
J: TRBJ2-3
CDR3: CASSQDRTSGGRTDTQYF
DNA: TGCGCCAGCAGCCAAGATCGAACTAGCGGGGGGAGAACAGATACGCAGTATTTT

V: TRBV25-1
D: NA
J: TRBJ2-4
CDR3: CASRGGQAKNIQYF
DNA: TGTGCCAGCAGGGGGGGGCAAGCCAAAAACATTCAGTACTTC

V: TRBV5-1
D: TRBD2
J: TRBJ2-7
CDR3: CASSLPTTRGAYEQYF
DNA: TGCGCCAGCAGCCTCCCGACGACGCGGGGGGCCTACGAGCAGTACTTC

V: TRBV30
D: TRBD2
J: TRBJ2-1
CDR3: CAWSGLAGSYNEQFF
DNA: TGTGCCTGGAGTGGACTAGCGGGCTCCTACAATGAGCAGTTCTTC

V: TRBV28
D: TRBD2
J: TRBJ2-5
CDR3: CASRAGLAGETQYF
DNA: TGTGCCAGCAGGGCGGGACTAGCGGGGGAGACCCAGTACTTC

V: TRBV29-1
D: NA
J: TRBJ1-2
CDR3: CSVPSGYYGYTF
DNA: TGCAGCGTCCCTTCAGGGTACTATGGCTACACCTTC

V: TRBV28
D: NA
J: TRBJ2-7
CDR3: CASSLSDYEQYF
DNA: TGTGCCAGCAGTTTGAGTGACTACGAGCAGTACTTC

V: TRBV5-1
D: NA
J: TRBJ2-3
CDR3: CASSSLGPDTQYF
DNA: TGCGCCAGCAGCTCCCTGGGGCCAGATACGCAGTATTTT

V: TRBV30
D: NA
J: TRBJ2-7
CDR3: CAWSGTRLPLSYEQYF
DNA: TGTGCCTGGAGCGGTACGCGGCTTCCCCTCTCCTACGAGCAGTACTTC

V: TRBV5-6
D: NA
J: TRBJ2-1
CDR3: CASSAHSLEQFF
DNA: TGTGCCAGCAGCGCACACAGCCTTGAGCAGTTCTTC

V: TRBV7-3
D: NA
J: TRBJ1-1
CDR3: CASSLLVDTEAFF
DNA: TGTGCCAGCAGCTTACTTGTTGACACTGAAGCTTTCTTT

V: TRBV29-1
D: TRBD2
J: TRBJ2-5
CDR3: CSVEMGGETQYF
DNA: TGCAGCGTTGAGATGGGAGGGGAGACCCAGTACTTC

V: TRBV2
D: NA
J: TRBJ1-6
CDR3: CASSESEAVTPLHF
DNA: TGTGCCAGCAGTGAGTCGGAGGCCGTAACACCCCTCCACTTT

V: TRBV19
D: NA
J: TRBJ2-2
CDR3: CASSIQAQNTGELFF
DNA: TGTGCCAGTAGTATACAGGCTCAGAACACCGGGGAGCTGTTTTTT

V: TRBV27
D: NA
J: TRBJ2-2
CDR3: CAVRDRLTGELFF
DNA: TGTGCCGTGCGGGACAGACTCACCGGGGAGCTGTTTTTT

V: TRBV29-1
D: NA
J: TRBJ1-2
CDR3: CSVETVGYTF
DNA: TGCAGCGTTGAAACAGTGGGCTACACCTTC

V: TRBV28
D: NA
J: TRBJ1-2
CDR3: CASISGANYGYTF
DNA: TGTGCCAGCATTAGCGGGGCGAACTATGGCTACACCTTC

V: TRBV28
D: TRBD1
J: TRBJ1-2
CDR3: CASSLFGTGGSGYTF
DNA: TGTGCCAGCAGTTTATTCGGGACAGGGGGGTCTGGCTACACCTTC

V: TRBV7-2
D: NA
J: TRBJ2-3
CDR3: CASSEQGIVGTDTQYF
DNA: TGTGCCAGCAGCGAACAGGGAATTGTGGGCACAGATACGCAGTATTTT

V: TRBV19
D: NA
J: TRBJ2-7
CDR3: CASSMAGLSSYEQYF
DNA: TGTGCCAGTAGTATGGCGGGACTGAGCTCCTACGAGCAGTACTTC

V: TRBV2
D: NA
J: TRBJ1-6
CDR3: CASIRGAITINSPLHF
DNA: TGTGCCAGCATCCGCGGGGCAATAACAATTAATTCACCCCTCCACTTT

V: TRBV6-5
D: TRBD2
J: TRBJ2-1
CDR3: CASSYGLGLDNEQFF
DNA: TGTGCCAGCAGTTACGGTCTAGGACTAGACAATGAGCAGTTCTTC

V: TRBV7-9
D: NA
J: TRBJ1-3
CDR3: CASSPSGSSGNTIYF
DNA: TGTGCCAGCAGCCCCTCGGGAAGCTCTGGAAACACCATATATTTT

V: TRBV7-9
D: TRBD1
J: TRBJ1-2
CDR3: CASSLDIGTGVGYTF
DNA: TGTGCCAGCAGCTTAGATATCGGGACAGGGGTAGGCTACACCTTC

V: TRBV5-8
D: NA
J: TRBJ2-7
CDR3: CASSLSYYSWEQYF
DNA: TGTGCCAGCAGCTTGAGCTACTACTCCTGGGAGCAGTACTTC

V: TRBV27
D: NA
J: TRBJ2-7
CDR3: CASSLFRVPYEQYF
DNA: TGTGCCAGCAGTTTATTCAGGGTCCCCTACGAGCAGTACTTC

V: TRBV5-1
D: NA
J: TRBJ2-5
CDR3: CASSQLAETQYF
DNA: TGCGCCAGCAGTCAACTCGCAGAGACCCAGTACTTC

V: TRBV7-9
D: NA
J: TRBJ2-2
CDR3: CASSFPHGGLNTGELFF
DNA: TGTGCCAGCAGCTTCCCCCACGGGGGGCTTAACACCGGGGAGCTGTTTTTT

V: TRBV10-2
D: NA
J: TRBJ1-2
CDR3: CASSESSGADYGYTF
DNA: TGCGCCAGCAGTGAGTCATCAGGGGCAGACTATGGCTACACCTTC

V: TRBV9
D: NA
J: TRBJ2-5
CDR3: CASSVGGGYETQYF
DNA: TGTGCCAGCAGCGTAGGTGGGGGGTATGAGACCCAGTACTTC

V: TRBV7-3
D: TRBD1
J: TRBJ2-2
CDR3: CASSLSTGTGELFF
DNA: TGTGCCAGCAGCTTATCGACAGGGACCGGGGAGCTGTTTTTT